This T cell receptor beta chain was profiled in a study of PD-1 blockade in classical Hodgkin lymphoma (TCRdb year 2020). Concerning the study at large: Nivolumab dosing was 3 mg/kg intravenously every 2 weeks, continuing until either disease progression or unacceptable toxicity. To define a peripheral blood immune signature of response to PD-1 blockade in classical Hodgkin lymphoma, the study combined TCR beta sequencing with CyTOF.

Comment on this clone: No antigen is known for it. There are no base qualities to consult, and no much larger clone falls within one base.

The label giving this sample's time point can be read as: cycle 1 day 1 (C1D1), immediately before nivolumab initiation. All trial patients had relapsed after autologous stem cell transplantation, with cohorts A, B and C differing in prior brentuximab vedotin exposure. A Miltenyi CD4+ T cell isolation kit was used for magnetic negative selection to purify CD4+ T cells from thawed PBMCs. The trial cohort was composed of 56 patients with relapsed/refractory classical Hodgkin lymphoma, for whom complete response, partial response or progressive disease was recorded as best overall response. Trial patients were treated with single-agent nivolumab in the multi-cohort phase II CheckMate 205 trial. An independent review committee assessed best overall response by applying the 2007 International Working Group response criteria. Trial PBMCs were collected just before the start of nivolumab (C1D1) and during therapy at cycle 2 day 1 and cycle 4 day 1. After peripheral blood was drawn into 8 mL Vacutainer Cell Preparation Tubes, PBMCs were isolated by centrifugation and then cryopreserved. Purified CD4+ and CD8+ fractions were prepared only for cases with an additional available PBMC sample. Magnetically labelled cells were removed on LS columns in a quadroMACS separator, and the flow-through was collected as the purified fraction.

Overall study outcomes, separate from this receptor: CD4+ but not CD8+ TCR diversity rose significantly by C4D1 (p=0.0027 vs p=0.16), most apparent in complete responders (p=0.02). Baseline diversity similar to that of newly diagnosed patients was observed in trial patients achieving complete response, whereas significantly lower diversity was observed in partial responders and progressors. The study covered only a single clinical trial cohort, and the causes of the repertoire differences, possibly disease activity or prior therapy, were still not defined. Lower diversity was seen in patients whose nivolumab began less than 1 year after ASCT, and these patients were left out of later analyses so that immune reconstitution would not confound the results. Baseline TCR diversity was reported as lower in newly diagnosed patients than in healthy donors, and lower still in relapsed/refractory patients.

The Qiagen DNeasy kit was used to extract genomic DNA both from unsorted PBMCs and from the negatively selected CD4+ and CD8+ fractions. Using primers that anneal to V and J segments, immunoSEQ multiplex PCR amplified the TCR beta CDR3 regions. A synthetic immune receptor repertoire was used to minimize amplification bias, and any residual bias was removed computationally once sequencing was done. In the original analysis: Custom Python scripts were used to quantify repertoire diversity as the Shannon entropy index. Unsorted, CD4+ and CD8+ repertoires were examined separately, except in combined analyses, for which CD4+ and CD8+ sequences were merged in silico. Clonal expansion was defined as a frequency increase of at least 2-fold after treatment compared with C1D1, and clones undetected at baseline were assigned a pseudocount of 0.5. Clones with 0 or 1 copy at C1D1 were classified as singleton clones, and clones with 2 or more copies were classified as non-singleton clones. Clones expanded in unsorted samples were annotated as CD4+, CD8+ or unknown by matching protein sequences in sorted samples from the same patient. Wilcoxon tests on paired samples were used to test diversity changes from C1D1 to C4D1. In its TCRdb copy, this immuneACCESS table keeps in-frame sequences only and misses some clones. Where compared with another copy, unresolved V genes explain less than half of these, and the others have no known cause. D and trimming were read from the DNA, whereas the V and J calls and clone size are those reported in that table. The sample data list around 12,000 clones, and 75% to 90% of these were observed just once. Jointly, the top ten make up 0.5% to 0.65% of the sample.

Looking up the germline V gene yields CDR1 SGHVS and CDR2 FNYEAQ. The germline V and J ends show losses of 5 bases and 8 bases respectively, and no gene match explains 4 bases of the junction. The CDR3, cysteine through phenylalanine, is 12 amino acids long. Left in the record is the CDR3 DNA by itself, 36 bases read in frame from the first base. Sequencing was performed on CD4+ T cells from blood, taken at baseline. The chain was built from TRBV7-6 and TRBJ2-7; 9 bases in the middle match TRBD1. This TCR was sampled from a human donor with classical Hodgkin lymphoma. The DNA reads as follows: TGTGCCAGCAGCCCGGGGACAGGGAAGCAGTACTTC. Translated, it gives CASSPGTGKQYF.